The source of this T cell receptor beta chain is a study of blood T cell repertoires in COVID-19. At the level of the study: Acute-phase and convalescent COVID-19 samples originated in the United States, Italy and Spain.

The CDR3 consists of 12 residues. The V and J ends lost 1 base and 10 bases respectively, with 8 bases between them. Germline assignment: CDR1 SGHAT and CDR2 FQNNGV. As handled by the study authors: By means of reference gene primer amplification, nucleated cell counts were estimated. The protocol was immunoSEQ multiplex PCR, while the TCRdb copy is restricted to in-frame clones and leaves out a portion. V and J calls and clone size are those listed in that table; D and trimming were worked out from the DNA. The sample has roughly 53,000 clones; 90% are singletons. What was sequenced was peripheral blood. The source is a human donor in a cohort sampled during active COVID-19. The chain carries TRBV11-2 and TRBJ2-1; no reliable D call. In nucleotides, the CDR3 is TGTGCCAGCAGCTTAGGTGCCAGGGAGCAGTTCTTC. This translates into CASSLGAREQFF.